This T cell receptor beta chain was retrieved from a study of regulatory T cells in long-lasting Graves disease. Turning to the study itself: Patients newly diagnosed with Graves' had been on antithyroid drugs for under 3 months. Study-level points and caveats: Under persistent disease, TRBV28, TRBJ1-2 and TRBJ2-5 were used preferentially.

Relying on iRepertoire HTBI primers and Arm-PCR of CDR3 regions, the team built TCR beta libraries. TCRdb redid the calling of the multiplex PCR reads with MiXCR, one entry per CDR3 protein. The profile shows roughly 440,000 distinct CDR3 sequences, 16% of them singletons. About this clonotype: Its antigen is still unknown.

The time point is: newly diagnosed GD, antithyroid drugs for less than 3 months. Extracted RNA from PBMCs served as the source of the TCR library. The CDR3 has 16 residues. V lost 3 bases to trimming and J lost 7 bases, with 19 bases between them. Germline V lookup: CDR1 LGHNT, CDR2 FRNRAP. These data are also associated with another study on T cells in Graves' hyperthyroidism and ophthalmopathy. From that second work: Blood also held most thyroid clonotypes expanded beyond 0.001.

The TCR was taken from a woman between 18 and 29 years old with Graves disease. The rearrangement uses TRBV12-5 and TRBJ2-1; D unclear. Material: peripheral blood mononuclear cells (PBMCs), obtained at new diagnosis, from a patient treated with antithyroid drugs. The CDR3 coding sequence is TGTGCTAGTGGTTTAAGTTCTGTCGGGCCCTGGAATGAGCAGTTCTTC. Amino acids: CASGLSSVGPWNEQFF.